The TCR beta chain described here comes from a study of T cells in Graves' hyperthyroidism and ophthalmopathy. Diagnoses used clinical symptoms, serum thyroxine and TRAb, thyroid ultrasound and orbital computed tomography. Progressors' blood was drawn at hyperthyroidism diagnosis, before ophthalmopathy symptoms. RNA transcripts provided the source from which TCR beta CDR3 regions were amplified. In the first-round RT-PCR of the TCR CDR3, the HTBI primer set was used. TCRdb used MiXCR to reprocess the multiplex PCR reads, holding one entry per CDR3 protein. The data contain 600,000 to 850,000 distinct CDR3 sequences, about 19% of them seen just once; the ten biggest clones take up around 17%. This clonotype was observed at least ten times. The sequencing sample was made of blood. The receptor was derived from a woman aged 45-65 years with Graves' hyperthyroidism that later progressed to Graves' ophthalmopathy.

The CDR3 is CASSPAGRDQETQYF. The CDR3 DNA is TGTGCCAGCTCACCAGCTGGACGTGACCAAGAGACCCAGTACTTC. V and J are TRBV18 and TRBJ2-5, with D unresolved. Germline V gene sequence: CDR1 KGHSH, CDR2 LQKENI. The CDR3 length is 15 residues. Trimming pared 2 bases from V and 0 bases from J, leaving 10 bases between.